This T cell receptor (beta chain) was profiled in a study of T cell responses to AZD1222 COVID-19 vaccine. Data came from immunoSEQ multiplex PCR; TCRdb stores just in-frame clones and leaves some out. The sample has about 140,000 clones; approximately 90% are singletons. In regard to this clone: Its antigen is unknown.

Pooled samples include second doses given at about 4 or 12 weeks. Study-wide results and limits: After two AZD1222 doses, spike-specific TCR breadth and depth rose versus day 0. Vaccine-related CD4 TCRs covered spike, predominating at 160-218 and 743-854. Targets within unmutated variant regions were reportedly found for nearly half of spike-specific TCRs.

The source is an adult who received the AZD1222 COVID-19 vaccine. The sequencing used peripheral blood, collected 28 days after the second AZD1222 dose.

The CDR3 DNA reads as TGTGCCAGCAGCTCCCCGACAGGGCGGAGGACCGGGGAGCTGTTTTTT. Protein: CASSSPTGRRTGELFF. This sequence joins TRBV11-2 and TRBJ2-2; 7 nucleotides agree with TRBD1. The germline gives CDR1 SGHAT, CDR2 FQNNGV. Trimming cost V 4 bases and J 5 bases; bases outside gene matches: 10. CDR3 length: 16 residues.